These 5 T cell receptor beta chains originate from one sample sequenced in a study of shared clonotypes between healthy human individuals. Naive CD8 cells were CD45RO-negative, positively selected for CCR7, excluding terminally differentiated effector memory CD45RA+ cells. Libraries were prepared by immunoSEQ multiplex PCR; TCRdb keeps only in-frame clonotypes and omits some of them. In the table there are 500,000 to 700,000 clones, 95% of which are singletons. Input material: naive CD8+ T cells sorted from blood. Receptors were obtained from a woman between 25 and 40 years old in good health.

V and J are TRBV7-9 and TRBJ2-1; TRBD1 matches at 8 bases. CDR1 and CDR2 (germline): SEHNR, FQNEAQ (reference sequence). V shed 4 bases, J shed 2 bases, and the junction held 13 bases outside the gene matches. This CDR3 spans 18 amino acids. The CDR3 nucleotides read TGTGCCAGCAGCTCGACAGGGGCGAGCCCCATTACCTACAATGAGCAGTTCTTC. Amino acids: CASSSTGASPITYNEQFF.

This chain connects TRBV28 to TRBJ2-7, with 10 nucleotides matching TRBD2. Germline values: CDR1 MDHEN, CDR2 SYDVKM. The CDR3 spans 14 residues. Trimming at V came to 7 bases and at J to 3 bases, leaving 6 bases not matched to a gene. CDR3: CASNLGLADYEQYF. The CDR3 DNA reads TGTGCCAGCAACCTAGGACTAGCGGACTACGAGCAGTACTTC.

V is TRBV30 and J is TRBJ1-6, with a tentative D call TRBD1 (5 bases). The V end was cut by 0 bases, the J end by 5 bases, with 11 bases between. The CDR3 length is 15 residues. Per germline, CDR1 GTSNPN and CDR2 SVGIG (reference sequence). CDR3 coding DNA: TGTGCCTGGAGTGTAGGGGCTTGGGATAATTCACCCCTCCACTTT. Its protein is CAWSVGAWDNSPLHF.

The chain employs TRBV7-9 and TRBJ1-1; the D gene is possibly TRBD1 (5 bases). V gave up 6 bases and J gave up 4 bases, with 12 bases separating them. Germline V gene lookup returns CDR1 SEHNR and CDR2 FQNEAQ (reference sequence). The CDR3 consists of 13 residues. This CDR3 is CASSPTGGTEAFF. CDR3 sequence (DNA): TGTGCCAGCAGTCCCACAGGTGGCACTGAAGCTTTCTTT.

This rearrangement joins TRBV9 to TRBJ1-2, with 7 positions matching TRBD1. The V segment lost 2 bases and the J segment 5 bases; nucleotides outside the gene matches: 21. The germline gives CDR1 SGDLS, CDR2 YYNGEE. The CDR3 runs to 19 residues. The CDR3 bases are TGTGCCAGCAGCGTTCATGATTCCGGACAGGAATATTTTCCTTATGGCTACACCTTC. Amino acid sequence: CASSVHDSGQEYFPYGYTF.